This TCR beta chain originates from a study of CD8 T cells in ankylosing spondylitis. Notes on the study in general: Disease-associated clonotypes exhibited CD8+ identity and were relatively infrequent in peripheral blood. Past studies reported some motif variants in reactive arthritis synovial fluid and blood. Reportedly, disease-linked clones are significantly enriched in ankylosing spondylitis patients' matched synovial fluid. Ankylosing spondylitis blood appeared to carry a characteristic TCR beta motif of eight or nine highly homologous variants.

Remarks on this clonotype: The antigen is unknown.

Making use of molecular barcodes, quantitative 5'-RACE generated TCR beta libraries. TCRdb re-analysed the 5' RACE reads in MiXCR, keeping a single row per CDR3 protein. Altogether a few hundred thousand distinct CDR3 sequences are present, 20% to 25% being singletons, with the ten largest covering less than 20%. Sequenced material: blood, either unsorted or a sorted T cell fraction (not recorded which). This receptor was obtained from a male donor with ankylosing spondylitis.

The CDR3 sequence: CASSKLQGANEQFF. DNA of the CDR3: TGTGCCAGCAGCAAACTACAGGGGGCAAATGAGCAGTTCTTC. V gene TRBV14 combines with J gene TRBJ2-1; 9 nucleotides agree with TRBD1. V gave up 5 bases and J gave up 7 bases; unmatched junction bases: 6. Germline lookup yields CDR1 SGHDN and CDR2 FVKESK. CDR3 length: 14 residues.